The source of this T cell receptor (beta chain) is a study of T cell responses to AZD1222 COVID-19 vaccine. Study summary: Pooled in the analysis were second doses at about 4 or about 12 weeks.

This clone was detected only once. The antigen is not known. Study-level findings and limits: Repertoires were obtained only post-peak T cell response. Dominant at 160-218 and 743-854, vaccine-associated CD4 TCRs also spanned spike. Clonal diversity may have been underestimated, and the donors were mostly white British, with more females than males.

Assay used: immunoSEQ multiplex PCR; TCRdb lists only in-frame clones, some missing. The sample records 130,000 or so clones, about nine tenths being singletons. CDR3 length: 17 residues. CDR1 is SGHDT, CDR2 YYEEEE, per germline. Trimming removed 4 bases from V and 0 bases from J; junction bases left unmatched: 7. The input for sequencing was peripheral blood, taken on day 0 of AZD1222 vaccination. The clonotype was recovered from an adult in good health. The V and J genes are TRBV5-6 and TRBJ1-6; 7 bases match TRBD1. For the CDR3, the DNA is TGTGCCAGCAGCCATGGACAGGCTAGCTCCTATAATTCACCCCTCCACTTT. Translating gives CASSHGQASSYNSPLHF.